This passage covers 28 T cell receptor beta chains from one sample sequenced in a study of CD4+ T cells in melanoma. Data came from immunoSEQ multiplex PCR; TCRdb stores just in-frame clones and leaves some out. This table has over 100,000 clones, roughly 90% appearing once. The sequenced material came from peripheral blood. All receptors come from a human donor with melanoma.

This chain links TRBV18 with TRBJ2-2; D is unresolved. Germline CDR1 and CDR2: KGHSH and LQKENI. The CDR3 contains 15 residues. Between the trimmed V and J ends, which lost 2 bases and 6 bases, there was a span of 13 bases. As DNA, the CDR3 is TGTGCCAGCTCACCAGTAGTTGAGTTTCCCGGGGAGCTGTTTTTT. This codes for CASSPVVEFPGELFF.

The J gene is TRBJ1-5, the V gene TRBV30; 10 positions match TRBD1. CDR1 and CDR2 (germline): GTSNPN, SVGIG (reference sequence). This CDR3 has 13 amino acids. The V segment lost 2 bases and the J segment 8 bases; nucleotides outside the gene matches: 3. The CDR3 spells CAWSKDRGEPQHF. In DNA, the CDR3 is TGTGCCTGGAGTAAGGACAGGGGGGAGCCCCAGCATTTT.

J is TRBJ1-2 and V is TRBV10-3; tentative D call: TRBD1 (5 bases). Trimming shortened V by 0 bases and J by 6 bases, and 11 bases separated the two germline ends. The CDR3 is 14 amino acids. Germline V gives CDR1 ENHRY, CDR2 SYGVKD. CDR3 DNA: TGTGCCATCAGTGAGTCCAGAGGGGACGATGGCTACACCTTC. It specifies CAISESRGDDGYTF.

V and J are TRBV7-9 and TRBJ2-6; TRBD1 matches at 7 bases. Unmatched junction bases numbered 2, after V lost 5 bases and J lost 1 base. This CDR3 is built from 15 residues. CDR1 and CDR2 (germline): SEHNR, FQNEAQ (reference sequence). CDR3 nucleotide sequence: TGTGCCAGCAGCCAACAGGGGTCTGGGGCCAACGTCCTGACTTTC. Encoded protein: CASSQQGSGANVLTF.

This chain uses TRBV5-6 with TRBJ2-3; 10 bases are a match to TRBD1. The CDR3 runs to 17 residues. The V gene end was trimmed by 0 bases and the J gene end by 5 bases; junction bases not matched to a gene: 9. The germline V gene encodes CDR1 SGHDT and CDR2 YYEEEE. The CDR3, as DNA: TGTGCCAGCAGCTTGGGTTTTGGGACAGGGGCAGAAGATACGCAGTATTTT. Amino acid sequence: CASSLGFGTGAEDTQYF.

The chain has TRBV11-3 and TRBJ2-3; D not certain. Trimming removed 3 bases at V and 0 bases at J, with 10 bases between. Germline V gives CDR1 SGHNT, CDR2 YENEEA. The CDR3 has 15 residues. This CDR3 reads CASSFTGSSTDTQYF. The CDR3 DNA reads TGTGCCAGCAGCTTCACCGGTTCTAGCACAGATACGCAGTATTTT.

The J gene is TRBJ1-6, the V gene TRBV9; 9 nucleotides match TRBD1. The germline V gene has CDR1 SGDLS and CDR2 YYNGEE. The V segment lost 3 bases and the J segment 8 bases; nucleotides outside the gene matches: 6. The CDR3 has 15 residues. The CDR3 bases are TGTGCCAGCAGCGAGGGGGACAGGGCGGATTCACCCCTCCACTTT. Translated, it gives CASSEGDRADSPLHF.

This clone was recorded a few times. The chain carries TRBV19 and TRBJ2-4, with 7 positions matching TRBD1. With 4 bases clipped from V and 1 base from J, the junction kept 10 bases outside the gene matches. Germline V lookup: CDR1 LNHDA, CDR2 SQIVND (reference sequence). This CDR3 region has 17 residues. In DNA form, the CDR3 reads TGTGCCAGTAGTAAGACAGGGTTAGGATACGCCAAAAACATTCAGTACTTC. Its translation is CASSKTGLGYAKNIQYF.

This clone was seen once. The genes are TRBV12-2 and TRBJ2-2; the D segment call TRBD1 is taken from the table without a DNA check. TRBV12-2 is deemed a pseudogene. This CDR3 is 19 amino acids long. The CDR3 loop reads CASRLEGEGQGDITGELFF. DNA of the CDR3: TGTGCAAGTCGCTTAGAGGGGGAAGGACAGGGGGATATCACCGGGGAGCTGTTTTTT.

The table lists this clone with a count of one. The chain carries TRBV5-4 and TRBJ2-7; a weak D match, TRBD2 (5 bases). Trimming pared 3 bases from V and 6 bases from J, leaving 13 bases between. From germline, CDR1 is SGHNT and CDR2 YYREEE (reference sequence). This CDR3 has 13 amino acids. The CDR3, as DNA: TGTGCCAGCAGCTCTGGCCCAGGAGGCGAGCAGTACTTC. Translation gives CASSSGPGGEQYF.

V and J are TRBV7-9 and TRBJ2-7; possibly TRBD1 for D (5 bases). Trimming pared 3 bases from V and 6 bases from J, leaving 12 bases between. The CDR3 loop spans 13 amino acids. CDR1 SEHNR and CDR2 FQNEAQ come from the germline V gene (reference sequence). The CDR3 is CASSFNQGREQYF. Here the CDR3 DNA reads TGTGCCAGCAGCTTTAACCAGGGCCGCGAGCAGTACTTC.

The CDR3 nucleotides read TGTGCCAGCAGCCCGGACCAGGGTCCGGGGGAGCAGTACTTC. Translation gives CASSPDQGPGEQYF. The rearrangement joins TRBV5-4 to TRBJ2-7; D may correspond to TRBD1 or TRBD2 (5 bases each). V gave up 4 bases and J gave up 7 bases, with 18 bases separating them. CDR3 length equals 14 residues. Germline-derived CDR1 and CDR2 are SGHNT and YYREEE (reference sequence).

This chain uses TRBV28 with TRBJ1-2; TRBD1 is a possible D gene (6 bases). This CDR3 has 15 residues. Germline V gene lookup returns CDR1 MDHEN and CDR2 SYDVKM. Trimming removed 6 bases at V and 8 bases at J, with 22 bases between. CDR3 loop: CASSPSGGLLGGYTF. CDR3 in DNA: TGTGCCAGCAGCCCTAGTGGGGGGCTGTTAGGGGGCTACACCTTC.

The chain employs TRBV28 and TRBJ2-5; D is uncertain. The CDR3 has 12 amino acids. Trimming took off 5 bases at V and 5 bases at J, with 9 bases between the two ends. The V gene's germline CDR1 is MDHEN and CDR2 SYDVKM. The DNA of the CDR3 is TGTGCCAGCAGTACGCTGGTCGAGACCCAGTACTTC. Protein: CASSTLVETQYF.

This chain uses TRBV27 with TRBJ2-2; no clear D. Germline V lookup: CDR1 MNHEY, CDR2 SMNVEV (reference sequence). Trimming shortened V by 5 bases and J by 3 bases, and 10 bases separated the two germline ends. CDR3 size: 14 residues. The CDR3: CASSPRMYTGELFF. The CDR3 DNA reads as TGTGCCAGCAGTCCCCGAATGTACACCGGGGAGCTGTTTTTT.

This chain uses TRBV7-2 with TRBJ2-5; 9 bases match TRBD2. This CDR3 contains 15 residues. Germline CDR1 SGHTA, CDR2 FQGNSA. The J segment lost 0 bases and the V segment lost 1 base, leaving 0 bases of the junction unmatched. In DNA form, the CDR3 reads TGTGCCAGCAGCTTAGGACTAGCGGACCAAGAGACCCAGTACTTC. It codes for CASSLGLADQETQYF.

This clone occurred once. The chain is built from TRBV7-2 and TRBJ1-5; D remains ambiguous. Germline V CDR1 and CDR2: SGHTA, FQGNSA. There are 15 residues in the CDR3. V was pared by 5 bases and J by 9 bases, with 20 bases between. In nucleotides, the CDR3 is TGTGCCAGCAGCCCCTCTCTCCCCGGGTCTCCGCCCCAGCATTTT. Its protein is CASSPSLPGSPPQHF.

This clone was found once. The chain combines TRBV29-1 with TRBJ1-1; TRBD1 matches 7 bases. The ends lost 1 base at V and 5 bases at J; junction bases unmatched: 4. CDR1 and CDR2 (germline): SQVTM, ANQGSEA. The CDR3 is 13 residues long. CDR3 nucleotides: TGCAGCGTTGAAGTCGACAGGGTTACTGAAGCTTTCTTT. Translated, it gives CSVEVDRVTEAFF.

The V gene is TRBV7-7, the J gene TRBJ2-5; 9 nucleotides align to TRBD1. J was trimmed by 9 bases and V by 5 bases; bases with no gene match: 10. In germline, CDR1 is SSHAT, CDR2 FNYEAQ (reference sequence). The CDR3 consists of 14 residues. CDR3 sequence reads: CASSRWDRESPQYF. The DNA of the CDR3 is TGTGCCAGCAGCCGCTGGGACAGGGAATCCCCCCAGTACTTC.

This chain joins TRBV5-1 and TRBJ1-1; D gene unclear. The V and J ends lost 0 bases and 1 base respectively, with 7 bases between them. This CDR3 has 14 residues. The germline CDR1 and CDR2 sequences are SGHRS and YFSETQ. CDR3 sequence reads: CASSLDAPNTEAFF. The CDR3 coding sequence is TGCGCCAGCAGCTTGGATGCGCCGAACACTGAAGCTTTCTTT.

The chain employs TRBV28 and TRBJ1-2; D is ambiguous. Trimming stripped 4 bases from V and 8 bases from J, with 20 bases between. The CDR3 has 15 amino acids. CDR1 and CDR2 from the germline V gene are MDHEN and SYDVKM. This CDR3 reads CASSSPYVGSIGYTF. CDR3 coding DNA: TGTGCCAGCAGTTCCCCTTACGTAGGCTCCATAGGCTACACCTTC.

The genes are TRBV7-9 and TRBJ2-2, with D possibly TRBD2 on 5 matching bases. Germline V CDR1 and CDR2: SEHNR, FQNEAQ (reference sequence). V was clipped by 1 base and J by 17 bases, with 23 bases between them. The CDR3 is made up of 15 amino acids. The CDR3 loop reads CASSLEVAVPGSLFF. CDR3 nucleotide sequence: TGTGCCAGCAGCTTAGAGGTAGCCGTACCGGGGAGCTTATTTTTT.

This clone came up a few times. The rearrangement joins TRBV4-3 to TRBJ1-4; possible D gene TRBD1, 5 bases. The germline V and J ends were trimmed by 0 bases and 7 bases, with 15 bases remaining between them. The CDR3 spans 16 residues. Germline values: CDR1 LGHNA, CDR2 YSLEER. In nucleotides, the CDR3 is TGCGCCAGCAGCCAAGACTTGGGGCAGGGCGGTGAAAAACTGTTTTTT. Protein product: CASSQDLGQGGEKLFF.

The J gene is TRBJ2-5, the V gene TRBV4-2; the match to TRBD2 covers 12 bases. Near its end, the DNA agrees better with TRBJ2-7, so the J call may be wrong. This CDR3 region has 14 residues. From germline, CDR1 is LGHNA and CDR2 YNFKEQ. The CDR3 sequence is CASRQTSGSGEQYF. The CDR3 DNA reads as TGTGCCAGCAGACAGACTAGCGGGAGCGGCGAGCAGTACTTC.

Of note for this clone: The junction and the germline gene differ at one end; a read error may be behind it. This rearrangement joins TRBV9 to TRBJ1-2; D not resolved. This CDR3 has 13 amino acids. Per the germline V gene, CDR1 is SGDLS and CDR2 is YYNGEE. The CDR3 nucleotides read TGTGCCAGCAGCGTAGCTGAAAACTCTGGCTACACCTTC. It specifies CASSVAENSGYTF.

The chain has TRBV10-3 and TRBJ2-2; D not resolved. Trimming removed 0 bases from V and 0 bases from J, with 5 bases in between. Looked up from germline, CDR1 is ENHRY and CDR2 is SYGVKD. This CDR3 is 15 amino acids long. The DNA of the CDR3 is TGTGCCATCAGTGAGTCCTCTACGAACACCGGGGAGCTGTTTTTT. Encoded protein: CAISESSTNTGELFF.

This clone was observed a few times. The rearrangement uses TRBV7-2 and TRBJ1-5; 7 positions match TRBD1. The CDR3 sequence is 12 residues long. Germline values: CDR1 SGHTA, CDR2 FQGNSA. Unmatched junction bases numbered 4, after V lost 8 bases and J lost 6 bases. The CDR3 nucleotides read TGTGCCAGCGGTGACAGGGCTCAGCCCCAGCATTTT. Amino acids: CASGDRAQPQHF.

V usage is TRBV7-7 and J usage is TRBJ2-5; perhaps TRBD2 as D (7 bases). The CDR3 is 16 residues long. Trimming removed 1 base from V and 4 bases from J, with 16 bases in between. Per the germline V gene, CDR1 is SSHAT and CDR2 is FNYEAQ (reference sequence). The CDR3 spells CASSLGGGGVGETQYF. The DNA for the CDR3 is TGTGCCAGCAGCTTAGGGGGAGGGGGAGTTGGAGAGACCCAGTACTTC.